The entry that follows covers one TCR beta chain sequence. Its antigen target is currently unknown. No clone much larger than this one lies a single base away; base qualities are absent. This specimen comes from a study of T cells in localized non-small cell lung cancer (dated by TCRdb to the early 2020s). Concerning the study at large: The study analyzed T cell repertoires of a few hundred early-stage NSCLC patients, comparing tumors and uninvolved tumor-adjacent lungs. A mean age of approximately 70 years was recorded for the NSCLC patients, of whom under 150 were male and over 100 were female. All 230 or so NSCLC patients in the cohort were treatment-naive and had localized lung tumors that were resected. General study outcomes and caveats: Because of the exploratory design, TCR variables were selected using unadjusted p-values without false-discovery rate correction. Of the top 100 tumor clones, a median of around 57 were detected in paired uninvolved adjacent lung; over 25 were also among that lung's top 100. Because multi-region sequencing of the tumors was not done, intratumor heterogeneity could not be ruled out. Higher T cell density in blood was associated with longer overall survival, whereas higher clonality in adjacent lung was associated with shorter survival. Uninvolved tumor-adjacent lung showed the highest T cell clonality, higher than tumor, which suggests more focused antigenic responses in the uninvolved tumor-adjacent lung.

The germline V gene yields SQVTM for CDR1 and ANQGSEA for CDR2. Spanning cysteine to phenylalanine, the CDR3 consists of 13 amino acids. The entry retains the CDR3 DNA only, 39 bases that are in frame from base 1. The germline ends are 13 bases apart after V is trimmed by 2 bases and J by 8 bases. TCR beta CDR3 regions were sequenced from DNA using the immunoSEQ Assay. The published analysis was carried out like this. T cell density was computed as TCR beta template counts normalized to usable DNA estimated by amplifying housekeeping genes. Richness was estimated using the preseqR package, with extrapolation to 400,000 templates for PBMC samples and to 120,000 templates for tissue samples. Clonality was defined by subtracting Pielou's evenness from one. To identify tissue-enriched TCRs, differential abundance testing was run on productive amino-acid clonotypes with a minimum total count of 5 and an alpha of 0.1. The Jaccard Index and the Morisita Overlap Index were used to quantify repertoire overlap between compartments. TCR beta CDR3s were clustered by GLIPH together with public tetramer-defined viral CDR3s, and at least three viral sequences plus V-gene enrichment were required for viral motifs. TCRdb mirrors the immuneACCESS table, restricted to in-frame sequences. Some clones are absent from its copies; in checked studies, under half trace to an unresolved V gene, and the reason for the others is unknown. The DNA was the basis for D and trimming; V, J and clone size are from that table. The sample table holds roughly 58,000 clones, of which more than 80% were seen once. The ten largest clones take up around 4.8% of the sample.

At diagnosis, peripheral blood, uninvolved tumor-adjacent lung and tumor were collected and were preserved as a mix of fresh-frozen and FFPE material. For TCR repertoire profiling, blood samples were analyzed as peripheral blood mononuclear cells. The TCR comes from a man aged 35 to 69 with stage II lung adenocarcinoma. Recombination linked TRBV29-1 to TRBJ2-1, with the D segment identity uncertain. Material: PBMCs, obtained before any cancer treatment. The nucleotides read TGCAGCGTTGAAAACCCATTGGCAGATGAGCAGTTCTTC. Translated, it gives CSVENPLADEQFF.